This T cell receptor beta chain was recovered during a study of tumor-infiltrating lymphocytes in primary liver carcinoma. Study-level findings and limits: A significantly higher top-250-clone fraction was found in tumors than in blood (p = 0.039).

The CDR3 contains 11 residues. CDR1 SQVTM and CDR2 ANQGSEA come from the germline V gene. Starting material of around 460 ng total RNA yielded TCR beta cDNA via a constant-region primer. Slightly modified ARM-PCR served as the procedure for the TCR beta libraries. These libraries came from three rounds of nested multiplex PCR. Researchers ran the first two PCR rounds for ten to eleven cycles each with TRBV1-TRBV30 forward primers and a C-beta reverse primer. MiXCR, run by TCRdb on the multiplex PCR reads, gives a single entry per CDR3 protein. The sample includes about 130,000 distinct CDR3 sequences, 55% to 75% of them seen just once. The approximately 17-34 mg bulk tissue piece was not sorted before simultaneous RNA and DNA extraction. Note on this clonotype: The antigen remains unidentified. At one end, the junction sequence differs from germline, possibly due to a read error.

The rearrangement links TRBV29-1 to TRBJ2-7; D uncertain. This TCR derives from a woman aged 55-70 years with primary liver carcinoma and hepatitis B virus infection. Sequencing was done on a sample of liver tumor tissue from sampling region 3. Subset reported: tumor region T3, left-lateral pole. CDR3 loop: CGVETPYEQYF. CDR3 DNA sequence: TGCGGCGTCGAGACTCCCTACGAGCAGTACTTC.